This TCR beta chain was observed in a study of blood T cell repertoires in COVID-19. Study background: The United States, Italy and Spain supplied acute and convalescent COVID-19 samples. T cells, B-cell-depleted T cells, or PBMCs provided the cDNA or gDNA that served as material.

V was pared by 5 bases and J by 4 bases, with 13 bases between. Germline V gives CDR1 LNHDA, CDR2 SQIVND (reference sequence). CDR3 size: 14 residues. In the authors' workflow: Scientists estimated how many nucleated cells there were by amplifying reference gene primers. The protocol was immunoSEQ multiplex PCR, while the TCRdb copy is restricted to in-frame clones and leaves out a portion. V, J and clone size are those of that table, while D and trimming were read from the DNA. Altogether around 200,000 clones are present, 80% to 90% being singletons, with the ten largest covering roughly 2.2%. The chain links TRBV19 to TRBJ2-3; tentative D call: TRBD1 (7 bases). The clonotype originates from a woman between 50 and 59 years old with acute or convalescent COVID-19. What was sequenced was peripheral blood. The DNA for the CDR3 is TGTGCCAGTAGTGCGGGGCAGGGGGCAGATACGCAGTATTTT. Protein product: CASSAGQGADTQYF.